This section outlines one T cell receptor beta chain sequence together with its context. The target of this receptor is not known. There are no base qualities to consult, and no much larger clone falls within one base. This record comes from a study of blood T cell repertoires in COVID-19 (TCRdb year 2020). Turning to the overall study: Collaborator samples came from the United States, Italy and Spain and covered acute and convalescent phases of COVID-19. The prospective study material was composed of cDNA or gDNA derived from T cells, B-cell-depleted T cells, or PBMCs. Deeply sampled blood TCRbeta repertoires from subjects exposed to, actively infected with, or recovered from COVID-19 were included in the dataset. The repertoires were released in a freely available public database intended as a resource for research on the immune response to SARS-CoV-2. The samples were drawn from two sources: the first 160 participants of the ongoing ImmuneRACE study, and 1,254 subjects contributed by 6 global collaborators. A de-identified subject ID, COVID-19 status, age in years and sex were almost always included in the sample metadata. HLA class I and class II types, where available, came from metadata supplied by the sample provider rather than from assay-based typing.

Study-wide conclusions, independent of this receptor: How much clinical and demographic metadata was included differed by source and by participant, and the metadata was provided uncurated.

The immunoSEQ Assay, a bias-controlled multiplex PCR, was used to amplify TCRbeta CDR3 regions from genomic DNA. As for the original processing: Within the assay, amplification of reference gene primers was used to estimate how many nucleated cells each sample contained. Sequence reads were collapsed and filtered to measure the absolute abundance of every unique TCRbeta CDR3 rearrangement. For each sample, productive Simpson clonality was calculated as the square root of Simpson's diversity index over productive rearrangements. Not all clones reach the TCRdb copy of this immuneACCESS table, which keeps in-frame sequences only. Checked studies attribute under half of the gap to unresolved V genes and leave the rest unexplained. Clone size and V and J calls were adopted from that table, with D and trimming inferred from the DNA. This sample lists about 200,000 clones; more than 65% were detected once. 7.5% to 9% of the sample is taken by the ten largest.

V loses 6 bases, J loses 1 base, and the germline ends lie 12 bases apart. The CDR3 sequence holds 14 residues, the cysteine and phenylalanine included. Just CDR3 DNA is preserved here, 42 bases in frame from base 1. Looking up the germline V gene (reference sequence) yields CDR1 LNHDA and CDR2 SQIVND. Collaborating institutions collected whole blood in K2EDTA tubes following their own protocols. For TCRbeta analysis, collaborator samples were shipped as frozen whole blood, as isolated PBMCs, or as DNA extracted from either sample type. The receptor chain draws on TRBV19 and TRBJ1-1; the D segment could be TRBD1, given 5 matching bases. The sequenced sample was peripheral blood. This TCR was sampled from a woman of 80 years or more with acute or convalescent COVID-19. The CDR3 amino acid sequence is: CASSQIDRNTEAFF. The DNA sequence is given as TGTGCCAGTAGCCAAATAGACAGGAACACTGAAGCTTTCTTT.